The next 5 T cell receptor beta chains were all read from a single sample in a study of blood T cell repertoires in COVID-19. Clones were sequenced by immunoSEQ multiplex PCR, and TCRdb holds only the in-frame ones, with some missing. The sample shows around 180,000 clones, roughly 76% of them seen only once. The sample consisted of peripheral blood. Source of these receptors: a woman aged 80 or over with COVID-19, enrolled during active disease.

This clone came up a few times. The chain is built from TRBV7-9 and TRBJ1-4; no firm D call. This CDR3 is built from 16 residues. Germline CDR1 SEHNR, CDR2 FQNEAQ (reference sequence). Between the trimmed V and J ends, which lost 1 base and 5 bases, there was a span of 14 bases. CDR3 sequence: CASSLEPRLTNEKLFF. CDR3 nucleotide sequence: TGTGCCAGCAGCTTAGAACCCCGACTTACCAATGAAAAACTGTTTTTT.

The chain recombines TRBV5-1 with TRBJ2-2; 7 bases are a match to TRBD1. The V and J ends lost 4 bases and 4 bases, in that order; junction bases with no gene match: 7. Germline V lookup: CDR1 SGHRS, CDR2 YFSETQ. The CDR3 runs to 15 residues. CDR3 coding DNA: TGCGCCAGCAGCATCGGACAGGTTACCACCGGGGAGCTGTTTTTT. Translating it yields CASSIGQVTTGELFF.

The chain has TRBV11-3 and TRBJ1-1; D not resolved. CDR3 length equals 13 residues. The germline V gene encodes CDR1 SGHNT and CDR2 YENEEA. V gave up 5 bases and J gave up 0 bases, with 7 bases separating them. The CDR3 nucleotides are TGTGCCAGCAGCCAAAGCCTGAACACTGAAGCTTTCTTT. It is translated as CASSQSLNTEAFF.

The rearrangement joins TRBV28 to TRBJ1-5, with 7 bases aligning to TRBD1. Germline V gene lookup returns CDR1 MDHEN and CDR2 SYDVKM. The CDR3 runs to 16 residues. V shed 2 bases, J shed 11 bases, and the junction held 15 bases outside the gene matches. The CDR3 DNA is TGTGCCAGCAGTTTACGCTCGGACAGGCGAAAATCGTCCCAGCATTTT. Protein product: CASSLRSDRRKSSQHF. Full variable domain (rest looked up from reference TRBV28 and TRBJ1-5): DVKVTQSSRYLVKRTGEKVFLECVQDMDHENMFWYRQDPGLGLRLIYFSYDVKMKEKGDIPEGYSVSREKKERFSLILESASTNQTSMYLCASSLRSDRRKSSQHFGDGTRLSIL.

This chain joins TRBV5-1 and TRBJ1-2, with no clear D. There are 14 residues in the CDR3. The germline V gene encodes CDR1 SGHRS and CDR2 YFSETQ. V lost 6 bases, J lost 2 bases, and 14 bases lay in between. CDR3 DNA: TGCGCCAGCAACACCCTCGGAGGAAACTATGGCTACACCTTC. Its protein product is CASNTLGGNYGYTF.